Listed below are T cell receptor beta chains from one sample, sequenced in a study of technical replicates of blood from four donors. Repertoires were generated with immunoSEQ multiplex PCR, while TCRdb's copy carries only in-frame clones and drops some. The sample lists 91,000 or so clones, approximately 95% occurring once. The sequencing input was T cells isolated from PBMCs. Every receptor here comes from a human donor in good health. Both conserved end residues are part of each CDR3. Each record gives: V gene, D gene, J gene, CDR3 protein. D genes are given only for firm matches.

V gene: TRBV6-1
D gene: -
J gene: TRBJ1-6
CDR3 protein: CASSERENSPLHF

V gene: TRBV20-1
D gene: -
J gene: TRBJ1-2
CDR3 protein: CSASSGVGYTF

V gene: TRBV5-1
D gene: TRBD1
J gene: TRBJ2-3
CDR3 protein: CASSRQTGGTDTQYF

V gene: TRBV9
D gene: -
J gene: TRBJ2-5
CDR3 protein: CASSVGQQRETQYF

V gene: TRBV10-3
D gene: TRBD2
J gene: TRBJ2-7
CDR3 protein: CAITRTSGSYEQYF

V gene: TRBV13
D gene: TRBD2
J gene: TRBJ2-7
CDR3 protein: CASSLGAGTNYEQYF

V gene: TRBV28
D gene: -
J gene: TRBJ1-5
CDR3 protein: CASSSPPDSGWGLNQPQHF

V gene: TRBV9
D gene: TRBD2
J gene: TRBJ2-5
CDR3 protein: CASSVGGSGGETQYF

V gene: TRBV2
D gene: -
J gene: TRBJ2-6
CDR3 protein: CASPRSPAAGANVLTF

V gene: TRBV25-1
D gene: -
J gene: TRBJ1-2
CDR3 protein: CASSLEEEAYGYTF

V gene: TRBV7-9
D gene: TRBD1
J gene: TRBJ2-7
CDR3 protein: CASSPLGTGGAEQYF

V gene: TRBV7-9
D gene: -
J gene: TRBJ2-3
CDR3 protein: CASTLRGGGSSTDTQYF

V gene: TRBV7-2
D gene: -
J gene: TRBJ2-5
CDR3 protein: CASSPLRDIETQYF

V gene: TRBV5-5
D gene: -
J gene: TRBJ2-7
CDR3 protein: CASSLLRGPYEQYF

V gene: TRBV4-1
D gene: TRBD1
J gene: TRBJ1-5
CDR3 protein: CASSQDTRDSYSNQPQHF

V gene: TRBV6-5
D gene: -
J gene: TRBJ1-5
CDR3 protein: CASRTGGQSQPQHF

V gene: TRBV7-2
D gene: TRBD1
J gene: TRBJ2-3
CDR3 protein: CASSLQGARTDTQYF

V gene: TRBV5-6
D gene: TRBD2
J gene: TRBJ2-3
CDR3 protein: CASSLVWLAGRSSTDTQYF

V gene: TRBV7-6
D gene: TRBD2
J gene: TRBJ2-2
CDR3 protein: CASSLSSAGVTGELFF

V gene: TRBV7-9
D gene: -
J gene: TRBJ1-1
CDR3 protein: CASSPHTGINEAFF

V gene: TRBV20-1
D gene: -
J gene: TRBJ1-2
CDR3 protein: CSAPGYGYTF

V gene: TRBV5-1
D gene: -
J gene: TRBJ2-3
CDR3 protein: CASRRESADTQYF

V gene: TRBV4-2
D gene: -
J gene: TRBJ1-1
CDR3 protein: CASRQNTEEAFF

V gene: TRBV10-1
D gene: -
J gene: TRBJ2-1
CDR3 protein: CASSESRLHRGGDRSYNEQFF

V gene: TRBV6-1
D gene: TRBD1
J gene: TRBJ1-3
CDR3 protein: CASSEGAGGHTIYF

V gene: TRBV18
D gene: TRBD1
J gene: TRBJ2-1
CDR3 protein: CASSPSGGDNEQFF

V gene: TRBV30
D gene: TRBD1
J gene: TRBJ2-7
CDR3 protein: CAWDHPGQAYEQYF

V gene: TRBV2
D gene: -
J gene: TRBJ1-1
CDR3 protein: CASSLRQPPVAFF

V gene: TRBV30
D gene: -
J gene: TRBJ2-3
CDR3 protein: CAWSGGGLDTQYF

V gene: TRBV5-1
D gene: TRBD2
J gene: TRBJ2-5
CDR3 protein: CASSLQPSGMETQYF

V gene: TRBV6-5
D gene: -
J gene: TRBJ2-5
CDR3 protein: CASSFSRDIGETQYF

V gene: TRBV5-1
D gene: -
J gene: TRBJ2-3
CDR3 protein: CASSDQTGVTQYF

V gene: TRBV4-1
D gene: TRBD1
J gene: TRBJ2-6
CDR3 protein: CASSHAPGTASGANVLTF

V gene: TRBV4-1
D gene: -
J gene: TRBJ1-2
CDR3 protein: CASSQGGILYGYTF

V gene: TRBV5-5
D gene: -
J gene: TRBJ1-1
CDR3 protein: CASSFPGSTEAFF

V gene: TRBV18
D gene: -
J gene: TRBJ2-5
CDR3 protein: CASSPTPARQETQYF

V gene: TRBV9
D gene: -
J gene: TRBJ2-2
CDR3 protein: CASSVGAGSNTGELFF

V gene: TRBV15
D gene: -
J gene: TRBJ2-5
CDR3 protein: CATKNQRAGRETQYF

V gene: TRBV7-9
D gene: TRBD2
J gene: TRBJ2-7
CDR3 protein: CASSPDLAGGPYEQYF

V gene: TRBV5-5
D gene: -
J gene: TRBJ2-1
CDR3 protein: CASSLYNEQFF

V gene: TRBV2
D gene: -
J gene: TRBJ1-2
CDR3 protein: CASREETGPNYGYTF

V gene: TRBV7-9
D gene: -
J gene: TRBJ2-1
CDR3 protein: CASSRLGANEQFF

V gene: TRBV28
D gene: TRBD2
J gene: TRBJ2-1
CDR3 protein: CASSPTGEASGISGEQFF

V gene: TRBV10-1
D gene: TRBD1
J gene: TRBJ2-7
CDR3 protein: CASSGHLEGAEQYF

V gene: TRBV5-6
D gene: TRBD1
J gene: TRBJ1-1
CDR3 protein: CASSFGTARMAFF

V gene: TRBV6-5
D gene: TRBD1
J gene: TRBJ1-1
CDR3 protein: CASSYSTGRTNTEAFF

V gene: TRBV7-9
D gene: TRBD1
J gene: TRBJ1-4
CDR3 protein: CASSPEGGEKLFF

V gene: TRBV5-1
D gene: TRBD2
J gene: TRBJ2-3
CDR3 protein: CASSALAGGLGTQYF

V gene: TRBV5-1
D gene: TRBD2
J gene: TRBJ2-2
CDR3 protein: CASSLRGSAGELFF

V gene: TRBV7-2
D gene: -
J gene: TRBJ2-1
CDR3 protein: CASSPGLRPVEQFF

V gene: TRBV28
D gene: TRBD2
J gene: TRBJ2-7
CDR3 protein: CASSIPGLAFEQYF

V gene: TRBV25-1
D gene: TRBD2
J gene: TRBJ2-1
CDR3 protein: CASRPAGATYNEQFF

V gene: TRBV5-1
D gene: -
J gene: TRBJ1-2
CDR3 protein: CASSPRPENGYTF

V gene: TRBV6-1
D gene: -
J gene: TRBJ1-3
CDR3 protein: CASSDQGSGNTIYF

V gene: TRBV5-4
D gene: TRBD2
J gene: TRBJ2-1
CDR3 protein: CASSSLAGGSNEQFF

V gene: TRBV6-6
D gene: TRBD1
J gene: TRBJ2-7
CDR3 protein: CASSVTGGGFEQYF

V gene: TRBV14
D gene: TRBD1
J gene: TRBJ2-7
CDR3 protein: CASSQGQGRNYEQYF

V gene: TRBV27
D gene: -
J gene: TRBJ1-5
CDR3 protein: CASSPGFNQPQHF

V gene: TRBV29-1
D gene: -
J gene: TRBJ2-7
CDR3 protein: CSGGGGTYEQYF

V gene: TRBV14
D gene: -
J gene: TRBJ2-7
CDR3 protein: CASSQVVWGPSYEQYF